This is a list of T cell receptor beta chains from one sample in a study of blood T cell repertoires in COVID-19. Clones were read by immunoSEQ multiplex PCR, and TCRdb kept only the in-frame ones, dropping some. The table records around 60,000 clones, 75% to 95% of them present only once. The source material was peripheral blood. These TCRs come from a woman aged 80 or older with active COVID-19. Both conserved end residues are part of each CDR3. D genes are given only for firm matches. Size tells how often a clone was seen (once, few, many) or the class of an expanded clone, and some rows leave it out.

d_call	clone_size	j_call	v_call	cdr3_aa	cdr3_nt
TRBD2	NA	TRBJ2-1	TRBV9	CASSVSTSGRSDEQFF	TGTGCCAGCAGCGTCTCTACTAGCGGGAGGAGCGATGAGCAGTTCTTC
TRBD1	once	TRBJ2-1	TRBV7-9	CASSLVRDSTYNEQFF	TGTGCCAGCAGCTTAGTCCGGGACAGCACCTACAATGAGCAGTTCTTC
NA	NA	TRBJ1-5	TRBV7-2	CASSLATGLDQPQHF	TGTGCCAGCAGCTTAGCGACAGGCTTGGATCAGCCCCAGCATTTT
TRBD1	once	TRBJ1-2	TRBV18	CASSPQTGGDYGYTF	TGTGCCAGCTCACCACAGACAGGGGGGGACTATGGCTACACCTTC
TRBD2	NA	TRBJ2-1	TRBV27	CASSSRLAQGSSYNEQFF	TGTGCCAGCAGTTCTCGACTAGCGCAGGGGAGCTCCTACAATGAGCAGTTCTTC
NA	NA	TRBJ1-6	TRBV24-1	CATSAGIPNSPLHF	TGTGCCACCAGCGCAGGGATTCCCAATTCACCCCTCCACTTT
TRBD1	NA	TRBJ2-3	TRBV5-1	CASSSTGTGGTDTQYF	TGCGCCAGCAGCTCCACCGGGACAGGGGGTACAGATACGCAGTATTTT
TRBD1	NA	TRBJ2-1	TRBV4-1	CASSQDTTGTGLNEQFF	TGCGCCAGCAGCCAAGATACGACGGGGACAGGGCTCAATGAGCAGTTCTTC
TRBD2	NA	TRBJ2-3	TRBV28	CASSSRTSGDLTDTQYF	TGTGCCAGCAGTTCCCGGACTAGCGGGGACCTCACAGATACGCAGTATTTT
TRBD1	NA	TRBJ1-6	TRBV6-6	CASSMTGANSPLHF	TGTGCCAGCAGTATGACAGGGGCGAATTCACCCCTCCACTTT
NA	NA	TRBJ1-2	TRBV7-6	CASSSRLDPRGLYGYTF	TGTGCCAGCAGCTCCCGACTGGATCCGCGTGGTTTATATGGCTACACCTTC
NA	NA	TRBJ2-1	TRBV5-8	CASSFDLAASSYNEQFF	TGTGCCAGCAGCTTCGATTTAGCGGCAAGCTCCTACAATGAGCAGTTCTTC
TRBD1	NA	TRBJ1-4	TRBV18	CASSPNQGANEKLFF	TGTGCCAGCTCACCGAATCAGGGGGCCAATGAAAAACTGTTTTTT
NA	NA	TRBJ1-4	TRBV2	CASRPRRGIEKLFF	TGTGCCAGCAGGCCCAGGAGGGGCATTGAAAAACTGTTTTTT
TRBD2	NA	TRBJ2-3	TRBV2	CASSLRLAGGRDTQYF	TGTGCCAGCAGTCTCCGACTAGCGGGCGGCCGGGATACGCAGTATTTT
NA	few	TRBJ2-1	TRBV27	CASRLGYNEQFF	TGTGCCAGCAGACTAGGGTACAATGAGCAGTTCTTC
TRBD2	NA	TRBJ2-7	TRBV6-2/TRBV6-3	CASSYSPWDYDAYEQYF	TGTGCCAGCAGTTACTCGCCTTGGGACTACGATGCCTACGAGCAGTACTTC
NA	few	TRBJ2-1	TRBV24-1	CATSDLPEGEQFF	TGTGCCACCAGTGACTTGCCTGAGGGTGAGCAGTTCTTC
NA	NA	TRBJ2-7	TRBV4-2	CASSQDLDLGYEQYF	TGTGCCAGCAGCCAAGATCTGGACTTAGGCTACGAGCAGTACTTC
NA	few	TRBJ1-5	TRBV10-1	CASETPPQHF	TGCGCCAGCGAGACACCGCCCCAGCATTTT
NA	NA	TRBJ2-3	TRBV7-2	CASSLVTSHLSTDTQYF	TGTGCCAGCAGCTTAGTTACTAGCCACCTTAGCACAGATACGCAGTATTTT
TRBD1	NA	TRBJ1-2	TRBV2	CASSGTRGHYGYTF	TGTGCCAGCAGCGGGACTAGGGGGCACTATGGCTACACCTTC
NA	NA	TRBJ2-7	TRBV30	CAWSPRLGDEQYF	TGTGCCTGGAGTCCCAGGCTAGGGGACGAGCAGTACTTC
TRBD1	NA	TRBJ1-1	TRBV5-1	CASRSGTGVGTEAFF	TGCGCCAGCAGGTCCGGGACAGGGGTTGGCACTGAAGCTTTCTTT
TRBD2	NA	TRBJ2-5	TRBV7-8	CASSLTSGRARETQYF	TGTGCCAGCAGCTTGACTAGCGGGAGGGCCAGGGAGACCCAGTACTTC
NA	few	TRBJ2-7	TRBV19	CASSSPGLRIYEQYF	TGTGCCAGTAGTTCCCCGGGACTCCGGATTTACGAGCAGTACTTC
TRBD1	NA	TRBJ1-5	TRBV5-6	CASSLGGGGQPQHF	TGTGCCAGCAGCTTGGGAGGGGGCGGCCAGCCCCAGCATTTT
TRBD2	NA	TRBJ2-5	TRBV3-1/TRBV3-2	CASSPSGTQETQYF	TGTGCCAGCAGCCCTAGCGGGACCCAAGAGACCCAGTACTTC
TRBD2	NA	TRBJ2-7	TRBV19	CASSILAGTYEQYF	TGTGCCAGTAGTATACTAGCGGGAACTTACGAGCAGTACTTC